This TCR beta chain comes out of a study of blood T cells in healthy people across ages. For this clonotype: What it binds is not known.

Findings and limits, study-wide: It was not known whether donors were CMV positive (a possible confounder of expanded clonotype changes).

A J-beta primer mix and a sample-barcoded 5' primer were used in a second PCR of about 7 to 12 cycles. Every sample produced at least 3 million CDR3-containing paired-end reads. One entry per CDR3 protein results from TCRdb running MiXCR on the 5' RACE reads. The table lists about 600,000 distinct CDR3 sequences, less than 60% of them singletons, with about 26% in the top ten. CDR3 length: 15 residues. Unmatched junction bases numbered 7, after V lost 3 bases and J lost 4 bases. CDR1 SQVTM and CDR2 ANQGSEA come from the germline V gene. The source is an elderly man in good health. V and J are TRBV29-1 and TRBJ2-5; 11 bases match TRBD2. Sequenced material: blood. DNA for the CDR3: TGCAGCGTTGAGACACTAGCGGGAGCTCCAGAGACCCAGTACTTC. Its protein product is CSVETLAGAPETQYF. Drawing the rest from reference TRBV29-1 and TRBJ2-5, the complete variable domain is SAVISQKPSRDICQRGTSLTIQCQVDSQVTMMFWYRQQPGQSLTLIATANQGSEATYESGFVIDKFPISRPNLTFSTLTVSNMSPEDSSIYLCSVETLAGAPETQYFGPGTRLLVL.